The clone carrying this T cell receptor (beta chain) was counted a single time. Its cognate antigen is unknown. The donors comprised healthy bone marrow donors. The CDR3 consists of 12 residues. V lost 4 bases to trimming and J lost 4 bases; unmatched junction nucleotides: 2. Germline lookup yields CDR1 SQVTM and CDR2 ANQGSEA. The record originates from a study of cytomegalovirus exposure and HLA in healthy donors. Whole-study findings and limits: In an earlier analysis, most TCR beta V segments were productive about 87% or about 30% of the time. Follow-up analysis later connected one missense variant in DCLRE1C with trimming of TCR beta V- and J-genes. A few V segments could not be told apart, such as TRBV6-2 and TRBV6-3, and were left out.

Primers: 60 Vbeta forward and 13 Jbeta reverse. Clones were sequenced by immunoSEQ multiplex PCR, and TCRdb holds only the in-frame ones, with some missing. The sample has about 120,000 clones; roughly three quarters are singletons. This sequence joins TRBV29-1 and TRBJ2-7; the match to TRBD2 covers 9 bases. The receptor was derived from a woman between 18 and 30 years old in good health and CMV-seronegative. The specimen was PBMCs. CDR3 coding DNA: TGCAGCGTTGGAGCGGGGGGATACGAGCAGTACTTC. Amino acid sequence: CSVGAGGYEQYF.